This TCR beta chain was recovered during a study of blood T cell repertoires in COVID-19. Overall study: Whether acute or convalescent, the COVID-19 samples came from the United States, Italy and Spain. T cells, B-cell-depleted T cells, or PBMCs provided the cDNA or gDNA that served as material.

In the source study's methods: From reference gene primer amplification, estimates of nucleated cell counts were derived. Here immunoSEQ multiplex PCR was the method, and the copy in TCRdb shows in-frame clones only, minus some. The DNA was the basis for D and trimming; V, J and clone size are from that table. The sample records approximately 120,000 clones, over 60% being singletons. The V end was cut by 9 bases, the J end by 6 bases, with 8 bases between. The length of the CDR3 is 10 residues. The V gene's germline CDR1 is ENHRY and CDR2 SYGVKD. The V and J genes are TRBV10-3 and TRBJ1-2, with D maybe TRBD1 (5 bases). The material sequenced was peripheral blood. The clonotype comes from a man aged 40-49 years with active or convalescent COVID-19. This CDR3 is CAILGDGYTF. CDR3 sequence (DNA): TGTGCCATTCTAGGGGATGGCTACACCTTC.